Shown below are 21 T cell receptor beta chains from a single sample sequenced in a study of long-term antiretroviral therapy in people with HIV (dated by TCRdb to between 2021 and 2022). The immunoSEQ hsTCRB v3.0 assay was used at survey level resolution for TRB variable region sequencing. The immuneACCESS repertoire file appears here via TCRdb, limited to in-frame rearrangements. These files lack a portion of the clones; in checked studies, under half of the deficit traces to unresolved V genes, and the cause of the others is not known. The sample table shows some 17,000 clones, and about four fifths are seen once. Approximately 15% of the sample goes to the ten largest clones. The sequences come from unsorted PBMCs, collected 2.5 years before starting antiretroviral therapy. The receptors were sampled from a woman aged 50 to 65 with HIV.

The chain couples TRBV6-6 to TRBJ1-5; the match to TRBD1 covers 8 bases. Germline assignment: CDR1 MNHNY and CDR2 SVGAGI (reference sequence). The CDR3 runs to 14 residues. Losses at the gene ends were 6 bases for V and 7 bases for J; bases not matched to a gene: 8. DNA of the CDR3: TGTGCCAGCAGAACCGGGACAGGAGAACAGCCCCAGCATTTT. Its protein product is CASRTGTGEQPQHF.

The chain links TRBV7-6 to TRBJ1-1; the match to TRBD1 covers 7 bases. The V gene's germline CDR1 is SGHVS and CDR2 FNYEAQ. The CDR3 runs 13 residues. V shed 5 bases and J 4 bases; nucleotides not matched to a gene: 4. The CDR3 sequence: CASSTWDSTEAFF. DNA for the CDR3: TGTGCCAGCAGCACCTGGGACAGCACTGAAGCTTTCTTT.

The chain couples TRBV18 to TRBJ2-5, with 11 bases matching TRBD1. Germline loops: CDR1 KGHSH, CDR2 LQKENI. This CDR3 comprises 14 residues. The J segment lost 5 bases and the V segment lost 3 bases, leaving 2 bases of the junction unmatched. This chain's CDR3 is CASSPDRGLETQYF. The CDR3 nucleotides are TGTGCCAGCTCACCGGACAGGGGGCTGGAGACCCAGTACTTC. Full variable domain (remainder filled in from reference TRBV18 and TRBJ2-5): NAGVMQNPRHLVRRRGQEARLRCSPMKGHSHVYWYRQLPEEGLKFMVYLQKENIIDESGMPKERFSAEFPKEGPSILRIQQVVRGDSAAYFCASSPDRGLETQYFGPGTRLLVL.

The V gene is TRBV6-1, the J gene TRBJ1-6, with D possibly matching TRBD1 (5 bases). Germline V gene data show CDR1 as MNHNS and CDR2 as SASEGT. CDR3 length: 14 residues. V was clipped by 6 bases and J by 6 bases, with 12 bases between them. The CDR3 nucleotides read TGTGCCAGCAGGGAGAATGGGGCTAATTCACCCCTCCACTTT. Translated, it gives CASRENGANSPLHF.

The J gene is TRBJ2-4, the V gene TRBV11-2; possible D gene TRBD2, 5 bases. Trimming pared 5 bases from V and 7 bases from J, leaving 21 bases between. The CDR3 loop spans 16 amino acids. The germline gives CDR1 SGHAT, CDR2 FQNNGV. The CDR3 DNA follows: TGTGCCAGCAGCCCGGTGTCGTGGTCTAGCCGGAACATTCAGTACTTC. Translating it yields CASSPVSWSSRNIQYF.

The V and J genes are TRBV10-2 and TRBJ2-5; 15 nucleotides align to TRBD2. The CDR3 is 16 amino acids. CDR1 and CDR2 from the germline V gene are WSHSY and SAAADI. J gave up 7 bases and V 8 bases, and 11 bases lay outside the gene matches. The CDR3 loop reads CASYPGLAGGRGTQYF. The CDR3 region has the DNA TGCGCCAGCTACCCGGGACTAGCGGGGGGCCGAGGGACCCAGTACTTC.

The chain employs TRBV7-9 and TRBJ1-6; the D is unclear. The length of the CDR3 is 15 residues. V was clipped by 6 bases and J by 5 bases, with 14 bases between them. Germline lookup yields CDR1 SEHNR and CDR2 FQNEAQ (reference sequence). The CDR3 loop reads CASSRSGDNNSPLHF. In nucleotides, the CDR3 is TGTGCCAGCAGTCGCAGTGGCGATAATAATTCACCCCTCCACTTT.

The chain recombines TRBV27 with TRBJ1-2; D unclear. The V and J ends lost 8 bases and 4 bases respectively, with 17 bases between them. The germline gives CDR1 MNHEY, CDR2 SMNVEV (reference sequence). The CDR3 runs to 14 residues. The CDR3 is CASRPTSLVYGYTF. The CDR3 DNA reads TGTGCCAGCCGTCCGACTTCGTTGGTCTATGGCTACACCTTC.

The chain has TRBV6-1 and TRBJ2-7; 8 bases are a match to TRBD1. The CDR3 consists of 15 residues. The germline V gene encodes CDR1 MNHNS and CDR2 SASEGT. V shed 6 bases, J shed 2 bases, and the junction held 9 bases outside the gene matches. CDR3 loop: CASRPRDRSPYEQYV. In DNA form, the CDR3 reads TGTGCCAGCAGGCCCCGGGACAGGTCCCCCTACGAGCAGTACGTC.

The J gene is TRBJ1-5, the V gene TRBV18, with 8 nucleotides matching TRBD1. Trimming cost V 5 bases and J 5 bases; bases outside gene matches: 8. Germline V gene data show CDR1 as KGHSH and CDR2 as LQKENI. The CDR3 is 15 residues long. CDR3 nucleotide sequence: TGTGCCAGCTCAGCGACAGGGGATCCGTATCAGCCCCAGCATTTT. Translating gives CASSATGDPYQPQHF.

V and J are TRBV27 and TRBJ1-5; a possible D gene is TRBD1 (5 bases). Trimming shortened V by 3 bases and J by 2 bases, and 8 bases separated the two germline ends. The CDR3 is made up of 14 amino acids. Per germline, CDR1 MNHEY and CDR2 SMNVEV (reference sequence). Here the CDR3 DNA reads TGTGCCAGCAGTTTTTGGGGGGGCAATCAGCCCCAGCATTTT. Residues: CASSFWGGNQPQHF.

The rearrangement uses TRBV10-3 and TRBJ2-7; 11 nucleotides line up with TRBD1. The CDR3 runs to 13 residues. Trimming cost V 8 bases and J 0 bases; bases outside gene matches: 0. From germline, CDR1 is ENHRY and CDR2 SYGVKD. The CDR3 DNA is TGTGCCATCGGGACAGGGGGCTCCTACGAGCAGTACGTC. Translated, it gives CAIGTGGSYEQYV.

This chain uses TRBV19 with TRBJ1-1; 7 nucleotides match TRBD1. This CDR3 has 15 residues. The V segment lost 3 bases and the J segment 1 base; nucleotides outside the gene matches: 5. Germline CDR1 LNHDA, CDR2 SQIVND (reference sequence). CDR3 in amino acids: CASSMFGQENTEAFF. In DNA form, the CDR3 reads TGTGCCAGTAGTATGTTCGGACAGGAGAACACTGAAGCTTTCTTT. Together with reference TRBV19 and TRBJ1-1, the CDR3 gives the full variable domain: DGGITQSPKYLFRKEGQNVTLSCEQNLNHDAMYWYRQDPGQGLRLIYYSQIVNDFQKGDIAEGYSVSREKKESFPLTVTSAQKNPTAFYLCASSMFGQENTEAFFGQGTRLTVV.

The chain carries TRBV7-2 and TRBJ1-2; 8 positions agree with TRBD1. J lost 7 bases, V lost 5 bases, and 6 bases had no gene match. CDR3 length: 13 residues. Germline assignment: CDR1 SGHTA and CDR2 FQGNSA. The CDR3, as DNA: TGTGCCAGCAGCCCAGGGGGCGGCGGTGGCTACACCTTC. Translated, it gives CASSPGGGGGYTF.

There are a few counts of this clone. This sequence joins TRBV7-2 and TRBJ1-3; 8 nucleotides match TRBD1. This CDR3 spans 15 amino acids. Per the germline V gene, CDR1 is SGHTA and CDR2 is FQGNSA. V lost 4 bases, J lost 3 bases, and 5 bases stayed unmatched. In nucleotides, the CDR3 is TGTGCCAGCAGCTGGACAGGGTTTGGTGGAAACACCATATATTTT. Protein product: CASSWTGFGGNTIYF.

Only a few counts were recorded for this clone. This sequence joins TRBV4-2 and TRBJ2-6, with 10 bases matching TRBD1. CDR3 size: 17 residues. Germline-derived CDR1 and CDR2 are LGHNA and YNFKEQ. V gave up 8 bases and J gave up 2 bases; unmatched junction bases: 9. As DNA, the CDR3 is TGTGCCAGCGGAAGGACAGGGGGTCCCCCTGGGGCCAACGTCCTGACTTTC. It yields the protein CASGRTGGPPGANVLTF.

CDR3 protein: CASSPGTSGETQYF. The CDR3 nucleotides are TGTGCCAGCAGCCCCGGGACTAGCGGGGAGACCCAGTACTTC. The chain carries TRBV11-2 and TRBJ2-5; the match to TRBD2 covers 12 bases. Germline lookup yields CDR1 SGHAT and CDR2 FQNNGV. The CDR3 consists of 14 residues. With 5 bases clipped from V and 5 bases from J, the junction kept 3 bases outside the gene matches.

This rearrangement joins TRBV18 to TRBJ1-2, with D hard to call. CDR3 size: 13 residues. The germline V and J ends were trimmed by 1 base and 0 bases, with 3 bases remaining between them. Germline loops: CDR1 KGHSH, CDR2 LQKENI. The DNA of the CDR3 is TGTGCCAGCTCACCACAGGCTAACTATGGCTACACCTTC. It encodes CASSPQANYGYTF.

This chain links TRBV7-3 with TRBJ2-1, with D tentatively TRBD1 or TRBD2 (6 bases each). The length of the CDR3 is 13 residues. V was cut by 2 bases and J by 9 bases, with 11 bases left in between. CDR1 and CDR2 (germline): SGHTA, FQGTGA. Written as DNA, the CDR3 is TGTGCCAGCAGCTTAGGGGGGCATGGTGAGCAGTTCTTC. It encodes CASSLGGHGEQFF.

This clone was picked up a small number of times. The CDR3 bases are TGTGCCAGCAGCTTAAGGGCGGGGGAGCTGTTTTTT. Amino acids: CASSLRAGELFF. The rearrangement uses TRBV7-3 and TRBJ2-2; D is unclear. CDR1 SGHTA and CDR2 FQGTGA come from the germline V gene. V lost 1 base and J lost 8, with 5 bases in between. This CDR3 spans 12 amino acids.

This chain uses TRBV5-6 with TRBJ2-3; D is tentatively TRBD1 or TRBD2 (6 bases each). The germline gives CDR1 SGHDT, CDR2 YYEEEE. V was shortened by 3 bases and J by 4 bases, with 18 bases between the two germline ends. The CDR3 runs to 16 residues. CDR3 sequence reads: CASSYPRGPEADTQYF. The CDR3, as DNA: TGTGCCAGCAGCTACCCTCGGGGGCCCGAGGCAGATACGCAGTATTTT.